What follows are 7 T cell receptor beta chains derived from one specimen sequenced in a study of T cell changes during pregnancy in multiple sclerosis. Clones were sequenced by immunoSEQ multiplex PCR, and TCRdb holds only the in-frame ones, with some missing. Among around 57,000 clones listed, around 92% were seen once. Sequencing used CD4+ T cells from peripheral blood mononuclear cells, obtained in the third trimester of pregnancy. The receptors come from a female donor with multiple sclerosis, enrolled in a pregnancy study.

This chain joins TRBV6-5 and TRBJ1-3, with 7 bases that match TRBD1. The CDR3 extends over 14 amino acids. J lost 5 bases, V lost 6 bases, and 7 bases had no gene match. Germline V lookup: CDR1 MNHEY, CDR2 SVGAGI. The CDR3 DNA is TGTGCCAGCAGCGACTCGACAGGGAGAAACACCATATATTTT. It is translated as CASSDSTGRNTIYF.

The V and J genes are TRBV30 and TRBJ2-2; 9 bases are a match to TRBD1. Germline values: CDR1 GTSNPN, CDR2 SVGIG (reference sequence). The CDR3 length is 18 residues. With 0 bases clipped from V and 1 base from J, the junction kept 9 bases outside the gene matches. CDR3 region: CAWSVLGTGSGNTGELFF. As DNA, the CDR3 is TGTGCCTGGAGTGTACTCGGGACAGGGTCGGGGAACACCGGGGAGCTGTTTTTT.

This sequence joins TRBV7-8 and TRBJ1-4; D gene unclear. Deletions cut 5 bases from V and 5 bases from J, with 6 bases between. The germline V gene has CDR1 SGHVS and CDR2 FQNEAQ. There are 12 residues in the CDR3. CDR3: CASSRANEKLFF. In DNA, the CDR3 is TGTGCCAGCAGCCGCGCCAATGAAAAACTGTTTTTT.

This CDR3 reads CASSLDGDRDYEQFF. CDR3 DNA sequence: TGTGCCAGCAGCTTAGATGGGGACAGAGATTATGAGCAGTTCTTC. The chain joins TRBV7-9 to TRBJ2-1; TRBD1 agrees at 7 bases. Germline V gene lookup returns CDR1 SEHNR and CDR2 FQNEAQ (reference sequence). The CDR3 contains 15 residues. J lost 8 bases, V lost 1 base, and 8 bases had no gene match. The entire variable domain, with the rest obtained from reference TRBV7-9 and TRBJ2-1, is as follows: DTGVSQNPRHKITKRGQNVTFRCDPISEHNRLYWYRQTLGQGPEFLTYFQNEAQLEKSRLLSDRFSAERPKGSFSTLEIQRTEQGDSAMYLCASSLDGDRDYEQFFGPGTRLTVL.

The V gene is TRBV5-1, the J gene TRBJ2-1; 12 nucleotides line up with TRBD2. Per the germline V gene, CDR1 is SGHRS and CDR2 is YFSETQ. Germline trimming cut 0 bases from V and 3 bases from J; bases unmatched to any gene: 4. This CDR3 comprises 17 residues. Here the CDR3 DNA reads TGCGCCAGCAGCTTGGTCCCGACTAGCGGGAGCTACAATGAGCAGTTCTTC. Residues: CASSLVPTSGSYNEQFF.

With regard to this clone: One junction end disagrees with the germline gene, perhaps due to a read error. J is TRBJ2-5 and V is TRBV7-7, with 10 positions matching TRBD1. The CDR3 length is 15 residues. The germline V gene encodes CDR1 SSHAT and CDR2 FNYEAQ (reference sequence). CDR3 sequence reads: CASSEGQGREEIQYF. The CDR3 bases are TGTGCCAGCAGCGAGGGACAGGGGAGGGAAGAGATCCAGTACTTC.

The gene calls are TRBV6-4 and TRBJ2-1, with 10 bases fitting TRBD2. The CDR3 extends over 17 amino acids. V lost 9 bases and J lost 5; bases outside the gene matches: 16. Germline values: CDR1 MRHNA, CDR2 SNTAGT. The CDR3 protein is CARGPSLAGVSHNEQFF. CDR3 sequence (DNA): TGTGCCAGAGGCCCCTCTCTAGCGGGAGTGTCTCACAATGAGCAGTTCTTC.